The 19 T cell receptor beta chains given below trace back to one sample, sequenced in a study of beta chain features in type 1 diabetes. Notes on the study in general: TCRB CDR3s from Type 1 diabetes patients were moderately but significantly shorter in all four CD4+ subsets.

Their specific antigens are unknown. Expressed TCRB transcripts were sequenced because the entire RNA isolate underwent reverse transcription. The repertoire was sequenced with immunoSEQ multiplex PCR; TCRdb's copy has only in-frame clones and lacks some. The sample contains about 150,000 clones, around a tenth of which appear only once. The sample was central memory CD4+ T cells from blood. These receptor sequences come from a young man with type 1 diabetes.

Here the CDR3 reads CASSLMSVTGSGELFF. In DNA, the CDR3 is TGCGCCAGCAGCTTAATGTCGGTTACAGGGTCCGGGGAGCTGTTTTTT. This chain uses TRBV5-1 with TRBJ2-2, with D maybe TRBD1 (6 bases). The CDR3 covers 16 residues. V was pared by 2 bases and J by 6 bases, with 17 bases between. From germline, CDR1 is SGHRS and CDR2 YFSETQ.

There are a few counts of this clone. The CDR3 DNA follows: TGTGCCAGCTCCTTGCGGGTCCTATCCTACAATGAGCAGTTCTTC. This encodes CASSLRVLSYNEQFF. V and J are TRBV2 and TRBJ2-1, with D tentatively TRBD2 (5 bases). Germline assignment: CDR1 SNHLY and CDR2 FYNNEI. The CDR3 is 15 residues long. Trimming pared 8 bases from V and 1 base from J, leaving 15 bases between.

This clone has only a few counts. The chain carries TRBV2 and TRBJ2-5, with 7 nucleotides matching TRBD1. CDR1 is SNHLY, CDR2 FYNNEI, per germline. The V and J ends lost 6 bases and 0 bases, in that order; junction bases with no gene match: 4. CDR3 size: 14 residues. The CDR3 protein is CASSWDRYQETQYF. CDR3 sequence (DNA): TGTGCCAGCAGCTGGGACAGATACCAAGAGACCCAGTACTTC. Variable domain in full (rest from reference TRBV2 and TRBJ2-5): EPEVTQTPSHQVTQMGQEVILRCVPISNHLYFYWYRQILGQKVEFLVSFYNNEISEKSEIFDDQFSVERPDGSNFTLKIRSTKLEDSAMYFCASSWDRYQETQYFGPGTRLLVL.

This clone occurred a few times. The genes are TRBV2 and TRBJ2-1; perhaps TRBD2 as D (5 bases). The V end lost 2 bases, the J end lost 8 bases, and 16 bases lay between the germline ends. The length of the CDR3 is 15 residues. Per the germline V gene, CDR1 is SNHLY and CDR2 is FYNNEI. The CDR3 here is CASSEIPSISYEQFF. CDR3 coding DNA: TGTGCCAGCAGTGAAATTCCTAGCATATCTTATGAGCAGTTCTTC.

In this sample, this clone turned up a few times. The CDR3 DNA follows: TGTGCCAGCAGCTTAAGTGGGGGGGACACTGAAGCTTTCTTT. Translation: CASSLSGGDTEAFF. The V gene is TRBV7-6, the J gene TRBJ1-1; D perhaps matches TRBD1 (5 bases). Germline V CDR1 and CDR2: SGHVS, FNYEAQ. V lost 2 bases to trimming and J lost 3 bases, with 10 bases between them. This CDR3 contains 14 residues.

This clone was counted between two and nine times. This chain uses TRBV5-1 with TRBJ1-1; D not resolved. The CDR3 extends over 15 amino acids. With 1 base removed from V and 1 base from J, the gap between germline ends came to 11 bases. Germline values: CDR1 SGHRS, CDR2 YFSETQ. The CDR3 DNA reads TGCGCCAGCAGCTTGATCGGTGGGCAGAACACTGAAGCTTTCTTT. It codes for CASSLIGGQNTEAFF.

V is TRBV28 and J is TRBJ2-5; tentatively, D is TRBD1 (5 bases). The CDR3 totals 13 residues. CDR1 MDHEN and CDR2 SYDVKM come from the germline V gene. The germline V and J ends were trimmed by 11 bases and 5 bases, with 18 bases remaining between them. The DNA of the CDR3 is TGTGCCGCCAAAAGTCAGGGTTCGGAGACCCAGTACTTC. Protein: CAAKSQGSETQYF.

This clone was counted a few times. The chain combines TRBV5-1 with TRBJ2-1; D may be TRBD1 (5 bases). The germline CDR1 and CDR2 sequences are SGHRS and YFSETQ. This CDR3 contains 13 residues. V was cut by 5 bases and J by 7 bases, with 13 bases left in between. The CDR3 DNA follows: TGCGCCAGCAGTCCGGACACGACGAATGAGCAGTTCTTC. Translation: CASSPDTTNEQFF.

This clone showed up just a few times. The gene calls are TRBV9 and TRBJ2-3; 8 bases map to TRBD2. The CDR3 is 16 amino acids. Per the germline V gene, CDR1 is SGDLS and CDR2 is YYNGEE. The trim removed 4 bases at V and 8 bases at J, leaving 15 bases unmatched. The CDR3 coding sequence is TGTGCCAGCAGCCCTCAAGCGGGGGAAACGAGGAGTACGCAGTATTTT. Encoded protein: CASSPQAGETRSTQYF.

V gene TRBV18 combines with J gene TRBJ2-7, with 9 bases matching TRBD2. Germline V lookup: CDR1 KGHSH, CDR2 LQKENI. Trimming took 2 bases from V and 2 from J; bases not matched to a gene: 4. CDR3 length: 15 amino acids. The CDR3 DNA is TGTGCCAGCTCACCATGGACTAGCGCTACCTACGAGCAGTACTTC. This translates into CASSPWTSATYEQYF.

The chain couples TRBV28 to TRBJ2-5; tentative D call: TRBD2 (6 bases). Germline-derived CDR1 and CDR2 are MDHEN and SYDVKM. Trimming pared 3 bases from V and 5 bases from J, leaving 10 bases between. The CDR3 runs to 13 residues. CDR3 region: CASSFVGRETQYF. DNA of the CDR3: TGTGCCAGCAGTTTTGTTGGGAGGGAGACCCAGTACTTC.

This clone has just a few counts. V is TRBV7-2 and J is TRBJ2-7, with 8 bases identical to TRBD1. The length of the CDR3 is 16 residues. CDR1 is SGHTA, CDR2 FQGNSA, per germline. V lost 4 bases, J lost 4 bases, and 12 bases stayed unmatched. CDR3 loop: CASSSRSGTGIYEQYF. CDR3 DNA sequence: TGTGCCAGCAGCTCCCGATCCGGGACAGGCATTTACGAGCAGTACTTC.

This clone was detected only a few times. The chain combines TRBV6-6 with TRBJ2-5, with 11 nucleotides matching TRBD2. After removal of 7 bases from V and 0 bases from J, the junction contained 4 bases not matched to a gene. Germline assignment: CDR1 MNHNY and CDR2 SVGAGI (reference sequence). The CDR3 is 15 residues long. CDR3 in amino acids: CASTVAGGDQETQYF. The DNA of the CDR3 is TGTGCCAGCACCGTAGCGGGAGGGGACCAAGAGACCCAGTACTTC.

V and J are TRBV7-3 and TRBJ2-1; 8 bases fit TRBD2. The ends lost 5 bases at V and 6 bases at J; junction bases unmatched: 6. Germline V CDR1 and CDR2: SGHTA, FQGTGA. The CDR3 is made up of 14 amino acids. The CDR3 region has the DNA TGTGCCAGCAGCCCGAGGGCGGGAGGCAATGAGCAGTTCTTC. Amino acid sequence: CASSPRAGGNEQFF.

The J gene is TRBJ2-3, the V gene TRBV6-1, with 13 positions matching TRBD2. Germline trimming cut 10 bases from V and 6 bases from J; bases unmatched to any gene: 10. Germline CDR1 and CDR2: MNHNS and SASEGT. The CDR3 totals 15 residues. The CDR3 region is CATSGLAGSPDTQYF. DNA for the CDR3: TGTGCCACCTCGGGACTAGCGGGGTCCCCGGATACGCAGTATTTT.

This clone occurred a few times. V gene TRBV28 combines with J gene TRBJ2-7, with a weak D call TRBD1 (5 bases). The CDR3 runs to 11 residues. Trimming removed 7 bases at V and 5 bases at J, with 9 bases between. Germline V gives CDR1 MDHEN, CDR2 SYDVKM. The CDR3 loop reads CASTSRDEQYF. CDR3 in DNA: TGTGCCAGCACCTCCAGGGACGAGCAGTACTTC.

This clone was observed a handful of times. The chain is built from TRBV28 and TRBJ1-2, with TRBD1 matching over 9 bases. The ends lost 3 bases at V and 6 bases at J; junction bases unmatched: 5. CDR3 size: 14 residues. In germline, CDR1 is MDHEN, CDR2 SYDVKM. The CDR3 nucleotides read TGTGCCAGCAGTTTGGGACAGGGAAGCGATGGCTACACCTTC. This gives the protein CASSLGQGSDGYTF.

The rearrangement links TRBV20-1 to TRBJ2-1; possibly TRBD2 for D (5 bases). Trimming removed 3 bases from V and 15 bases from J, with 15 bases in between. The CDR3 is 11 residues long. From germline, CDR1 is DFQATT and CDR2 SNEGSKA (reference sequence). Written as DNA, the CDR3 is TGCAGTGCTAGTCGGAGCGGACCACGGTTCTTC. It encodes CSASRSGPRFF.

This clone was observed a handful of times. J is TRBJ1-1 and V is TRBV28; tentatively, D is TRBD1 (6 bases). Per the germline V gene, CDR1 is MDHEN and CDR2 is SYDVKM. V was cut by 7 bases and J by 1 base, with 13 bases left in between. The CDR3 is made up of 14 amino acids. The CDR3 sequence is CASTKPTGNTEAFF. CDR3 sequence (DNA): TGTGCCAGCACCAAACCGACAGGGAACACTGAAGCTTTCTTT. The variable domain in full, with the rest retrieved from reference TRBV28 and TRBJ1-1, is DVKVTQSSRYLVKRTGEKVFLECVQDMDHENMFWYRQDPGLGLRLIYFSYDVKMKEKGDIPEGYSVSREKKERFSLILESASTNQTSMYLCASTKPTGNTEAFFGQGTRLTVV.